Each of the 32 T cell receptor beta chains below was sequenced from the same sample in a study of blood T cell repertoires in COVID-19 (dated by TCRdb to the early 2020s). Preparation of the library involved the immunoSEQ multiplex PCR assay. This is the immuneACCESS table as TCRdb keeps it, with only in-frame sequences that have V and J called. A part of the clones is gone; compared with another copy, unresolved V genes explain less than half, and the rest is unexplained. The table for this sample lists some 400,000 clones; roughly nine tenths of them were counted only once. The ten biggest clones cover about 1.7% of the sample. Sequenced material: PBMCs or T cells enriched from blood (not recorded which). The receptors originated from a woman under 40 who had recovered from COVID-19.

The J gene is TRBJ1-2, the V gene TRBV9, with D hard to call. The germline gives CDR1 SGDLS, CDR2 YYNGEE. V was trimmed by 3 bases and J by 8 bases, leaving 20 bases between them. The CDR3 runs to 15 residues. This chain's CDR3 is CASSATEKNLEGYTF. The CDR3 nucleotides read TGTGCCAGCAGCGCTACGGAGAAGAACTTGGAGGGCTACACCTTC.

The chain joins TRBV9 to TRBJ2-3; 7 bases are a match to TRBD1. Germline CDR1 SGDLS, CDR2 YYNGEE. Trimming took 2 bases from V and 3 from J; bases not matched to a gene: 6. The CDR3 spans 15 residues. The CDR3 reads CASSVTGWKTDTQYF. The CDR3 DNA reads as TGTGCCAGCAGCGTGACAGGGTGGAAGACAGATACGCAGTATTTT.

This clone was recorded only once. CDR3 region: CASSLGQNLQTEAFF. The CDR3 DNA follows: TGTGCCAGCAGCTTAGGGCAGAACCTACAGACTGAAGCTTTCTTT. The chain links TRBV11-2 to TRBJ1-1; no definite D call. V dropped 1 base and J dropped 5 bases, with 14 bases sitting between them. CDR1 is SGHAT, CDR2 FQNNGV, per germline. This CDR3 has 15 residues.

V and J are TRBV18 and TRBJ1-1, with 8 bases that match TRBD1. This CDR3 has 18 residues. Losses at the gene ends were 2 bases for V and 1 base for J; bases not matched to a gene: 12. Germline CDR1 KGHSH, CDR2 LQKENI. The CDR3 sequence is CASSPSSQGVVGNTEAFF. In DNA form, the CDR3 reads TGTGCCAGCTCACCAAGTTCACAGGGGGTCGTAGGGAACACTGAAGCTTTCTTT.

The V and J genes are TRBV7-9 and TRBJ1-2, with 7 bases fitting TRBD1. This CDR3 has 15 amino acids. Germline V lookup: CDR1 SEHNR, CDR2 FQNEAQ (reference sequence). V trimming: 1 base; J trimming: 4 bases; junction bases outside the gene matches: 6. Here the CDR3 DNA reads TGTGCCAGCAGCTTAGTCAGACAGGGCGTCTATGGCTACACCTTC. Translated: CASSLVRQGVYGYTF.

This chain links TRBV11-2 with TRBJ2-2; 7 bases line up with TRBD2. Germline values: CDR1 SGHAT, CDR2 FQNNGV. The CDR3 contains 15 residues. Trimming removed 2 bases from V and 7 bases from J; junction bases left unmatched: 7. The CDR3 nucleotides read TGTGCCAGCAGCTTAAGCGGGACCCCAAGCGGGGAGCTGTTTTTT. It specifies CASSLSGTPSGELFF.

This clone was observed once. V gene TRBV18 combines with J gene TRBJ1-4; 7 positions match TRBD1. CDR1 and CDR2 (germline): KGHSH, LQKENI. The CDR3 length is 14 residues. V shed 6 bases and J 5 bases; nucleotides not matched to a gene: 6. CDR3 protein: CASSSTGTNEKLFF. For the CDR3, the DNA is TGTGCCAGCTCCTCGACAGGGACAAATGAAAAACTGTTTTTT.

CDR3 in DNA: TGTGCCAGCAGACCCCCGGGACAGGGCTACGAGCAGTACTTC. Translated: CASRPPGQGYEQYF. This rearrangement joins TRBV7-2 to TRBJ2-7, with 9 nucleotides matching TRBD1. The CDR3 has 14 amino acids. Trimming removed 6 bases from V and 3 bases from J; junction bases left unmatched: 6. Germline values: CDR1 SGHTA, CDR2 FQGNSA.

This clone occurred once. The chain couples TRBV7-3 to TRBJ2-7; D remains unclear. This CDR3 region has 14 residues. Trimming pared 3 bases from V and 0 bases from J, leaving 9 bases between. CDR1 SGHTA and CDR2 FQGTGA come from the germline V gene. For the CDR3, the DNA is TGTGCCAGCAGCTTTCGTCATAGCTCCTACGAGCAGTACTTC. Translated, it gives CASSFRHSSYEQYF.

In its sample, this clone was seen once. V is TRBV30 and J is TRBJ2-7; TRBD1 is a possible D gene (6 bases). Germline V gene data show CDR1 as GTSNPN and CDR2 as SVGIG (reference sequence). This CDR3 is 13 amino acids long. V was clipped by 5 bases and J by 0 bases, with 11 bases between them. CDR3 coding DNA: TGTGCCTGGGGACAGTTCGACTCCTACGAGCAGTACTTC. This sequence encodes CAWGQFDSYEQYF.

This clone has just one count. V and J are TRBV7-9 and TRBJ1-4; 8 bases line up with TRBD1. Losses at the gene ends were 5 bases for V and 8 bases for J; bases not matched to a gene: 7. The CDR3 sequence is 14 residues long. Germline V gene data show CDR1 as SEHNR and CDR2 as FQNEAQ (reference sequence). The CDR3 region is CASSAGTGSEKLFF. The CDR3 DNA is TGTGCCAGCAGCGCCGGGACAGGCAGCGAAAAACTGTTTTTT.

The rearrangement links TRBV6-6 to TRBJ1-2; D is ambiguous. Germline lookup yields CDR1 MNHNY and CDR2 SVGAGI (reference sequence). The ends were cut back, 4 bases at V and 3 bases at J, with 12 bases in the middle. CDR3 size: 14 residues. CDR3 nucleotide sequence: TGTGCCAGCAGTTCCAGGCCGAGGGACTATGGCTACACCTTC. It is translated as CASSSRPRDYGYTF.

DNA of the CDR3: TGTGCCAGCTCACCTAAGCGGGGCCCTTTTATATTCTTC. This gives the protein CASSPKRGPFIFF. This sequence joins TRBV18 and TRBJ2-1; TRBD2 matches 7 bases. CDR1 is KGHSH, CDR2 LQKENI, per germline. With 3 bases clipped from V and 16 bases from J, the junction kept 12 bases outside the gene matches. This CDR3 region has 13 residues.

The CDR3 sequence is CASSPGTGNEQFF. CDR3 sequence (DNA): TGTGCCAGCTCACCCGGGACAGGCAATGAGCAGTTCTTC. The chain uses TRBV18 and TRBJ2-1; 8 bases are a match to TRBD1. Trimming cost V 3 bases and J 6 bases; bases outside gene matches: 1. Germline V gene sequence: CDR1 KGHSH, CDR2 LQKENI. The CDR3 totals 13 residues.

The chain links TRBV5-8 to TRBJ1-5; D remains ambiguous. Looked up from germline, CDR1 is SGHTS and CDR2 is YDEGEE. This CDR3 spans 15 amino acids. V dropped 2 bases and J dropped 2 bases, with 11 bases sitting between them. CDR3 region: CASSFVEQRNQPQHF. As DNA, the CDR3 is TGTGCCAGCAGCTTTGTCGAACAGCGCAATCAGCCCCAGCATTTT.

The chain links TRBV10-2 to TRBJ2-3, with TRBD2 matching 8 bases. Germline CDR1 reads WSHSY; CDR2 reads SAAADI. The V segment lost 5 bases and the J segment 7 bases; nucleotides outside the gene matches: 8. This CDR3 is 14 amino acids long. The CDR3 loop reads CASSPGTSIHTQYF. CDR3 coding DNA: TGCGCCAGCAGTCCCGGGACTAGTATTCATACGCAGTATTTT.

CDR3 nucleotide sequence: TGTGCCAGCAGCTTAGGAGTAGCTCAGCCCCAGCATTTT. It translates to CASSLGVAQPQHF. The V gene is TRBV7-9, the J gene TRBJ1-5; D is unresolved. Trimming took 1 base from V and 6 from J, leaving 7 bases between them. CDR3 length: 13 residues. Per the germline V gene, CDR1 is SEHNR and CDR2 is FQNEAQ (reference sequence).

There are a few counts of this clone. The chain joins TRBV7-9 to TRBJ2-5, with 7 bases fitting TRBD1. Germline V gene data show CDR1 as SEHNR and CDR2 as FQNEAQ (reference sequence). V trimming: 6 bases; J trimming: 2 bases; junction bases outside the gene matches: 12. This CDR3 is built from 16 residues. The CDR3 bases are TGTGCCAGCAGTCATGAGCCGGGGACAGTACAAGAGACCCAGTACTTC. Translating it yields CASSHEPGTVQETQYF.

V is TRBV18 and J is TRBJ2-1, with D maybe TRBD2 (6 bases). The ends were cut back, 1 base at V and 4 bases at J, with 11 bases in the middle. Germline lookup yields CDR1 KGHSH and CDR2 LQKENI. This CDR3 is built from 15 residues. The CDR3 DNA follows: TGTGCCAGCTCACCACAGGGCGGGAAGTACAATGAGCAGTTCTTC. Translated: CASSPQGGKYNEQFF.

The V gene is TRBV6-5, the J gene TRBJ2-7; TRBD1 aligns across 7 bases. The length of the CDR3 is 16 residues. Germline V CDR1 and CDR2: MNHEY, SVGAGI. J was trimmed by 0 bases and V by 4 bases; bases with no gene match: 9. The CDR3 DNA reads TGTGCCAGCAGTTCTGCAATAACAGGGGCCTCCTACGAGCAGTACTTC. It yields the protein CASSSAITGASYEQYF.

The DNA of the CDR3 is TGTGCCAGCTCACCACTTCGGGGGTCTAACACTGAAGCTTTCTTT. As protein: CASSPLRGSNTEAFF. The rearrangement links TRBV18 to TRBJ1-1; tentatively, D is TRBD1 (5 bases). CDR1 KGHSH and CDR2 LQKENI come from the germline V gene. The V and J ends lost 1 base and 2 bases respectively, with 11 bases between them. CDR3 length equals 15 residues.

V gene TRBV7-8 combines with J gene TRBJ2-7, with D maybe TRBD1 (6 bases). This CDR3 is built from 15 residues. Between the trimmed V and J ends, which lost 4 bases and 0 bases, there was a span of 13 bases. The germline CDR1 and CDR2 sequences are SGHVS and FQNEAQ. CDR3: CASSSSQGPSYEQYF. The CDR3, as DNA: TGTGCCAGCAGCTCGTCACAGGGCCCCTCCTACGAGCAGTACTTC.

The J gene is TRBJ2-5, the V gene TRBV2, with D perhaps TRBD1 (7 bases). The germline V gene has CDR1 SNHLY and CDR2 FYNNEI. V lost 5 bases and J lost 5, with 9 bases in between. This CDR3 comprises 12 residues. The CDR3 nucleotides read TGTGCCAGCAGTCCAGGGGGGGAGACCCAGTACTTC. Its translation: CASSPGGETQYF.

V usage is TRBV7-8 and J usage is TRBJ2-3; 12 nucleotides agree with TRBD2. This CDR3 is 16 amino acids long. With V trimmed by 5 bases and J by 2 bases, 5 bases remained unmatched. Germline CDR1 SGHVS, CDR2 FQNEAQ. This CDR3 is CASSPRTSGNTDTQYF. DNA for the CDR3: TGTGCCAGCAGCCCCCGGACTAGCGGGAACACAGATACGCAGTATTTT.

The chain links TRBV5-4 to TRBJ1-3; D might be TRBD1 (5 bases). V lost 0 bases and J lost 4, with 17 bases in between. Germline V gene data show CDR1 as SGHNT and CDR2 as YYREEE (reference sequence). The length of the CDR3 is 17 residues. CDR3 coding DNA: TGTGCCAGCAGCTTGGACGGGGGATCAAGATGGGGAAACACCATATATTTT. Protein product: CASSLDGGSRWGNTIYF. Drawing the rest from reference TRBV5-4 and TRBJ1-3, the complete variable domain is ETGVTQSPTHLIKTRGQQVTLRCSSQSGHNTVSWYQQALGQGPQFIFQYYREEENGRGNFPPRFSGLQFPNYSSELNVNALELDDSALYLCASSLDGGSRWGNTIYFGEGSWLTVV.

The chain recombines TRBV5-6 with TRBJ1-6; D remains ambiguous. V was clipped by 0 bases and J by 10 bases, with 14 bases between them. Germline CDR1 SGHDT, CDR2 YYEEEE. The CDR3 is 15 amino acids. CDR3 sequence (DNA): TGTGCCAGCAGCTTGGGGGCAGGTTGGTCCTCACCCCTCCACTTT. This gives the protein CASSLGAGWSSPLHF.

In this sample, this clone turned up once. CDR3 amino acids: CASSPDRKSYGYTF. In DNA, the CDR3 is TGTGCCAGCTCACCGGACAGGAAAAGCTATGGCTACACCTTC. J is TRBJ1-2 and V is TRBV18; 7 positions match TRBD1. The CDR3 totals 14 residues. J gave up 4 bases and V 3 bases, and 5 bases lay outside the gene matches. The germline V gene encodes CDR1 KGHSH and CDR2 LQKENI.

This chain uses TRBV4-3 with TRBJ1-2; D gene ambiguous. Germline CDR1 reads LGHNA; CDR2 reads YSLEER. Trimming stripped 0 bases from V and 3 bases from J, with 20 bases between. The CDR3 loop spans 18 amino acids. The CDR3 DNA reads TGCGCCAGCAGCCAAGAAGGAGAAGTAGTGATGATTTACTATGGCTACACCTTC. Protein sequence: CASSQEGEVVMIYYGYTF.

The chain couples TRBV3-1 (or the pseudogene TRBV3-2) to TRBJ2-3, with 12 bases matching TRBD1. The CDR3 loop spans 19 amino acids. From germline, CDR1 is LGHDT and CDR2 YNNKEL (reference sequence). Trimming cost V 4 bases and J 4 bases; bases outside gene matches: 15. The CDR3, as DNA: TGTGCCAGCAGCCCAGCCCGGGACAGGGGGCGCCTACAGTCAGATACGCAGTATTTT. Its protein is CASSPARDRGRLQSDTQYF.

The chain is built from TRBV19 and TRBJ1-2; possible D gene TRBD1, 5 bases. CDR1 and CDR2 from the germline V gene are LNHDA and SQIVND (reference sequence). V lost 8 bases and J lost 2, with 12 bases in between. The CDR3 extends over 13 amino acids. In nucleotides, the CDR3 is TGTGCCAGTCGGGCTTCAGGGAACTATGGCTACACCTTC. It yields the protein CASRASGNYGYTF. Supplemented by reference TRBV19 and TRBJ1-2, the full variable domain reads DGGITQSPKYLFRKEGQNVTLSCEQNLNHDAMYWYRQDPGQGLRLIYYSQIVNDFQKGDIAEGYSVSREKKESFPLTVTSAQKNPTAFYLCASRASGNYGYTFGSGTRLTVV.

J is TRBJ2-1 and V is TRBV19, with a possible D match to TRBD1 (5 bases). CDR3 length equals 14 residues. The ends were cut back, 1 base at V and 6 bases at J, with 10 bases in the middle. The germline V gene has CDR1 LNHDA and CDR2 SQIVND (reference sequence). Here the CDR3 reads CASSIGQYANEQFF. The CDR3 bases are TGTGCCAGTAGTATAGGACAGTACGCCAATGAGCAGTTCTTC.

The chain employs TRBV14 and TRBJ1-4; D perhaps matches TRBD1 (6 bases). V dropped 6 bases and J dropped 4 bases, with 15 bases sitting between them. This CDR3 is 15 amino acids long. Germline-derived CDR1 and CDR2 are SGHDN and FVKESK. The DNA for the CDR3 is TGTGCCAGCAGGGACGGACAGTCGATTAATGAAAAACTGTTTTTT. It specifies CASRDGQSINEKLFF.